This entry lists 24 T cell receptor beta chains sequenced from one sample in a study of blood T cell repertoires in COVID-19. Libraries were prepared by immunoSEQ multiplex PCR; TCRdb keeps only in-frame clonotypes and omits some of them. The sample has tens of thousands of clones, around 80% seen once; the top ten hold less than 25%. Sequenced sample: peripheral blood. These receptors were collected from a human donor in a cohort sampled during active COVID-19.

J is TRBJ2-5 and V is TRBV5-1; D is unresolved. The CDR3 totals 14 residues. Trimming left V 0 bases short and J 7 bases short, with 13 bases between. Germline V gene lookup returns CDR1 SGHRS and CDR2 YFSETQ. The CDR3 loop is CASSLAIAERTQYF. CDR3 in DNA: TGCGCCAGCAGCTTGGCGATAGCTGAGAGGACCCAGTACTTC. Looking up the rest from reference TRBV5-1 and TRBJ2-5 gives the full variable domain: KAGVTQTPRYLIKTRGQQVTLSCSPISGHRSVSWYQQTPGQGLQFLFEYFSETQRNKGNFPGRFSGRQFSNSRSEMNVSTLELGDSALYLCASSLAIAERTQYFGPGTRLLVL.

The V and J genes are TRBV9 and TRBJ2-7, with 7 bases identical to TRBD2. The ends lost 2 bases at V and 0 bases at J; junction bases unmatched: 8. Germline CDR1 SGDLS, CDR2 YYNGEE. The CDR3 contains 16 residues. The CDR3 sequence is CASSVPLAASSYEQYF. The CDR3 DNA follows: TGTGCCAGCAGCGTCCCTCTAGCGGCCTCCTCCTACGAGCAGTACTTC.

The chain uses TRBV7-3 and TRBJ2-3, with TRBD2 identical over 8 bases. The V gene end was trimmed by 4 bases and the J gene end by 6 bases; junction bases not matched to a gene: 6. Germline V gene data show CDR1 as SGHTA and CDR2 as FQGTGA. The CDR3 runs 14 residues. CDR3 bases: TGTGCCAGCAGCTCCCTCCGGGGGGGGGATACGCAGTATTTT. It is translated as CASSSLRGGDTQYF.

J is TRBJ1-6 and V is TRBV18; a possible D gene is TRBD1 (6 bases). Germline V gives CDR1 KGHSH, CDR2 LQKENI. V was clipped by 3 bases and J by 7 bases, with 19 bases between them. This CDR3 spans 17 amino acids. The chain's CDR3 is CASSPLRAGDINSPLHF. CDR3 nucleotides: TGTGCCAGCTCACCCTTACGAGCAGGGGATATAAATTCACCCCTCCACTTT.

V usage is TRBV18 and J usage is TRBJ2-5; TRBD1 is a possible D gene (6 bases). This CDR3 is built from 14 residues. Germline values: CDR1 KGHSH, CDR2 LQKENI. Trimming took off 4 bases at V and 4 bases at J, with 13 bases between the two ends. The CDR3 is CASSQTGGVETQYF. CDR3 in DNA: TGTGCCAGCTCACAGACAGGTGGAGTAGAGACCCAGTACTTC.

This chain uses TRBV3-1 (or the pseudogene TRBV3-2) with TRBJ2-3; D not resolved. From germline, CDR1 is LGHDT and CDR2 YNNKEL (reference sequence). V was clipped by 4 bases and J by 1 base, with 6 bases between them. There are 13 residues in the CDR3. The CDR3 DNA reads TGTGCCAGCAGCCCGTCGGGCACAGATACGCAGTATTTT. Translating gives CASSPSGTDTQYF.

This clone was detected once. Here the CDR3 DNA reads TGTGCCAGCAGCCAAGCGGGGGGGCCGAACACCGGGGAGCTGTTTTTT. This gives the protein CASSQAGGPNTGELFF. This chain uses TRBV3-1 (or the pseudogene TRBV3-2) with TRBJ2-2, with 8 bases fitting TRBD2. Trimming took 1 base from V and 0 from J; bases not matched to a gene: 1. The CDR3 sequence is 16 residues long. Germline CDR1 is LGHDT and CDR2 is YNNKEL (reference sequence).

V is TRBV21-1 and J is TRBJ1-3; the D call of TRBD1 is as the table states it, not checked on the DNA. TRBV21-1 is annotated as a pseudogene. The CDR3 is made up of 17 amino acids. The CDR3 DNA sequence: TGTGCCAGCAGCAAACCGGGACAGGGTCATTTCGGAAACACCATATATTTT. It specifies CASSKPGQGHFGNTIYF.

The chain uses TRBV2 and TRBJ2-5; possible D gene TRBD1, 6 bases. V was cut by 8 bases and J by 0 bases, with 13 bases left in between. The CDR3 totals 14 residues. Germline V CDR1 and CDR2: SNHLY, FYNNEI. The CDR3 nucleotides are TGTGCCAGCCATACCGGACAGAACCAAGAGACCCAGTACTTC. Amino acids: CASHTGQNQETQYF.

The chain carries TRBV7-9 and TRBJ1-4, with D hard to call. This CDR3 region has 15 residues. The ends were cut back, 4 bases at V and 8 bases at J, with 17 bases in the middle. Germline V gene sequence: CDR1 SEHNR, CDR2 FQNEAQ (reference sequence). The CDR3 loop reads CASSSGRGLGEKLFF. For the CDR3, the DNA is TGTGCCAGCAGCTCCGGGCGCGGGCTTGGGGAAAAACTGTTTTTT.

The table lists this clone with a few counts. J is TRBJ2-7 and V is TRBV28, with TRBD2 matching over 8 bases. This CDR3 spans 16 amino acids. In germline, CDR1 is MDHEN, CDR2 SYDVKM. With 4 bases clipped from V and 4 bases from J, the junction kept 12 bases outside the gene matches. The CDR3 nucleotides are TGTGCCAGCAGTTCGGGGGGGCTCGGAACGGTATACGAGCAGTACTTC. It specifies CASSSGGLGTVYEQYF.

The genes are TRBV5-5 and TRBJ1-5; TRBD1 might be the D (5 bases). This CDR3 comprises 17 residues. V shed 4 bases and J shed 0 bases, with 17 bases lying between them. CDR1 and CDR2 (germline): SGHKS, YYEKEE (reference sequence). CDR3 sequence (DNA): TGTGCCAGCAGCCCCTGGGGGGAAGGTCTTAGCAATCAGCCCCAGCATTTT. Encoded protein: CASSPWGEGLSNQPQHF.

The gene calls are TRBV30 and TRBJ2-5, with 9 bases identical to TRBD2. The DNA matches TRBJ2-7 better at its end, which makes the J call doubtful. This CDR3 contains 14 residues. CDR1 is GTSNPN and CDR2 is SVGIG in the germline V gene (reference sequence). The CDR3 DNA is TGTGCCTGGAGTAGTAGCGGGGGCCCCTACGAGCAGTACTTC. Encoded protein: CAWSSSGGPYEQYF.

The CDR3 protein is CASTRGQYEQYF. CDR3 in DNA: TGTGCCAGCACCAGGGGGCAATACGAGCAGTACTTC. The chain couples TRBV2 to TRBJ2-7, with 8 positions matching TRBD1. Germline V gives CDR1 SNHLY, CDR2 FYNNEI. CDR3 length equals 12 residues. The J segment lost 4 bases and the V segment lost 7 bases, leaving 3 bases of the junction unmatched.

This clone showed up just once. The rearrangement links TRBV6-2 or TRBV6-3 to TRBJ1-5; TRBD1 matches 9 bases. Germline lookup yields CDR1 MNHEY and CDR2 SVGEGT. CDR3 length: 14 residues. The V gene end was trimmed by 4 bases and the J gene end by 7 bases; junction bases not matched to a gene: 5. In nucleotides, the CDR3 is TGTGCCAGCAGTTCTACAGGGGGCCGGCAGCCCCAGCATTTT. Its translation is CASSSTGGRQPQHF.

The chain is built from TRBV19 and TRBJ2-7; possible D gene TRBD1, 6 bases. Germline CDR1 reads LNHDA; CDR2 reads SQIVND (reference sequence). This CDR3 contains 14 residues. V shed 3 bases and J shed 5 bases, with 14 bases lying between them. This CDR3 reads CASSMGRGFNEQYF. CDR3 nucleotide sequence: TGTGCCAGTAGTATGGGCAGGGGATTTAACGAGCAGTACTTC.

This rearrangement joins TRBV5-4 to TRBJ2-7; TRBD1 aligns across 11 bases. Germline assignment: CDR1 SGHNT and CDR2 YYREEE (reference sequence). CDR3 length: 15 amino acids. V dropped 1 base and J dropped 2; count of bases not matched to a gene: 2. The CDR3 sequence is CASSLPGQGAYEQYF. The CDR3 nucleotides read TGTGCCAGCAGCTTGCCGGGACAGGGGGCCTACGAGCAGTACTTC.

The chain is built from TRBV27 and TRBJ1-1; 8 nucleotides agree with TRBD1. J was trimmed by 4 bases and V by 6 bases; bases with no gene match: 10. The CDR3 covers 15 residues. CDR1 MNHEY and CDR2 SMNVEV come from the germline V gene (reference sequence). In nucleotides, the CDR3 is TGTGCCAGCAGCGCAATAATCACAGGGGGCACTGAAGCTTTCTTT. Translation gives CASSAIITGGTEAFF.

This chain uses TRBV2 with TRBJ2-5; 9 nucleotides match TRBD2. The CDR3 has 19 residues. Germline trimming cut 5 bases from V and 4 bases from J; bases unmatched to any gene: 20. The germline gives CDR1 SNHLY, CDR2 FYNNEI. DNA of the CDR3: TGTGCCAGCAGTAGCCCCACTATTTGGGGGCGGGGGGGCCGAGAGACCCAGTACTTC. As protein: CASSSPTIWGRGGRETQYF. The full variable domain, with the rest looked up from reference TRBV2 and TRBJ2-5, is EPEVTQTPSHQVTQMGQEVILRCVPISNHLYFYWYRQILGQKVEFLVSFYNNEISEKSEIFDDQFSVERPDGSNFTLKIRSTKLEDSAMYFCASSSPTIWGRGGRETQYFGPGTRLLVL.

The rearrangement links TRBV9 to TRBJ2-7, with a tentative D call TRBD2 (6 bases). The CDR3 spans 14 residues. Germline V gene lookup returns CDR1 SGDLS and CDR2 YYNGEE. The ends were cut back, 0 bases at V and 2 bases at J, with 9 bases in the middle. The CDR3 is CASSVGGAAYEQYF. The CDR3 region has the DNA TGTGCCAGCAGCGTAGGCGGGGCGGCCTACGAGCAGTACTTC. The full variable domain, in which reference TRBV9 and TRBJ2-7 provide the parts outside the CDR3, is DSGVTQTPKHLITATGQRVTLRCSPRSGDLSVYWYQQSLDQGLQFLIQYYNGEERAKGNILERFSAQQFPDLHSELNLSSLELGDSALYFCASSVGGAAYEQYFGPGTRLTVT.

The chain recombines TRBV3-1 (or the pseudogene TRBV3-2) with TRBJ2-3, with a possible D match to TRBD2 (6 bases). V dropped 4 bases and J dropped 7 bases, with 15 bases sitting between them. This CDR3 contains 14 residues. CDR1 is LGHDT, CDR2 YNNKEL, per germline (reference sequence). CDR3 sequence reads: CASSPGLRGNTQYF. The CDR3 DNA sequence: TGTGCCAGCAGCCCGGGACTTCGCGGTAATACGCAGTATTTT.

This clone showed up just a few times. V and J are TRBV28 and TRBJ2-3, with D possibly TRBD2 on 6 matching bases. CDR1 is MDHEN and CDR2 is SYDVKM in the germline V gene. The ends were cut back, 4 bases at V and 0 bases at J, with 17 bases in the middle. The CDR3 spans 17 residues. CDR3 sequence: CASSSAKPGLSTDTQYF. CDR3 coding DNA: TGTGCCAGCAGTTCAGCTAAGCCGGGACTTAGCACAGATACGCAGTATTTT.

This chain connects TRBV18 to TRBJ1-1; D is unresolved. This CDR3 region has 14 residues. V was clipped by 6 bases and J by 4 bases, with 15 bases between them. Germline V CDR1 and CDR2: KGHSH, LQKENI. CDR3: CASSAGFVGTEAFF. Here the CDR3 DNA reads TGTGCCAGCTCCGCGGGGTTCGTTGGCACTGAAGCTTTCTTT.

The chain has TRBV28 and TRBJ2-3, with TRBD1 as a possible D gene (5 bases). Germline V lookup: CDR1 MDHEN, CDR2 SYDVKM. The CDR3 sequence is 15 residues long. V shed 7 bases and J shed 1 base, with 15 bases lying between them. The CDR3 region is CASNLPGQRTDTQYF. The CDR3 region has the DNA TGTGCCAGCAACCTACCCGGACAACGCACAGATACGCAGTATTTT.